Presented here are 12 T cell receptor beta chains from one specimen sequenced in a study of cytomegalovirus exposure and HLA in healthy donors. The PCR employed 60 Vbeta primers together with 13 Jbeta primers. Here immunoSEQ multiplex PCR was the method, and the copy in TCRdb shows in-frame clones only, minus some. The data hold more than 140,000 clones, with roughly 82% observed a single time. Sequenced: PBMCs. All receptors derive from a man younger than 35 in good health and CMV-seropositive.

V and J are TRBV4-1 and TRBJ2-1; 8 bases align to TRBD2. Losses at the gene ends were 1 base for V and 2 bases for J; bases not matched to a gene: 4. CDR1 is MGHRA, CDR2 YSYEKL, per germline. This CDR3 comprises 16 residues. The CDR3, as DNA: TGCGCCAGCAGCCAAGGAACTAGCGGCGCCTACAATGAGCAGTTCTTC. It specifies CASSQGTSGAYNEQFF.

The CDR3 DNA is TGCGCCAGCAGCCAAGCATCACGACAGGGGCGTCATAGCAATCAGCCCCAGCATTTT. Residues: CASSQASRQGRHSNQPQHF. The rearrangement uses TRBV4-1 and TRBJ1-5; 8 bases align to TRBD1. In germline, CDR1 is MGHRA, CDR2 YSYEKL. V shed 1 base, J shed 0 bases, and the junction held 11 bases outside the gene matches. The CDR3 sequence is 19 residues long.

This clone showed up just a few times. The chain couples TRBV2 to TRBJ1-5, with a possible D match to TRBD1 (6 bases). CDR3 length: 14 residues. Germline V gene lookup returns CDR1 SNHLY and CDR2 FYNNEI. V shed 5 bases and J shed 6 bases, with 14 bases lying between them. The CDR3 protein is CASSPGQKIQPQHF. The DNA of the CDR3 is TGTGCCAGCAGTCCCGGACAGAAGATTCAGCCCCAGCATTTT. Full variable domain (outside the CDR3, taken from reference TRBV2 and TRBJ1-5): EPEVTQTPSHQVTQMGQEVILRCVPISNHLYFYWYRQILGQKVEFLVSFYNNEISEKSEIFDDQFSVERPDGSNFTLKIRSTKLEDSAMYFCASSPGQKIQPQHFGDGTRLSIL.

This sequence joins TRBV11-2 and TRBJ2-7; a weak D match, TRBD2 (7 bases). Per germline, CDR1 SGHAT and CDR2 FQNNGV. CDR3 length: 17 amino acids. Trimming left V 5 bases short and J 1 base short, with 21 bases between. The CDR3 coding sequence is TGTGCCAGCAGCCCGCTGGGGGCGGGAGTTGTATCCTACGAGCAGTACTTC. Protein: CASSPLGAGVVSYEQYF.

The chain recombines TRBV5-1 with TRBJ2-1; no firm D call. Trimming removed 0 bases at V and 0 bases at J, with 10 bases between. CDR1 and CDR2 from the germline V gene are SGHRS and YFSETQ. This CDR3 comprises 16 residues. CDR3 amino acids: CASSLVSGSSYNEQFF. As DNA, the CDR3 is TGCGCCAGCAGCTTGGTTTCAGGAAGCTCCTACAATGAGCAGTTCTTC.

The chain links TRBV30 to TRBJ2-7; D is perhaps TRBD1 (6 bases). The germline gives CDR1 GTSNPN, CDR2 SVGIG (reference sequence). With 3 bases removed from V and 4 bases from J, the gap between germline ends came to 13 bases. The CDR3 totals 13 residues. CDR3 protein: CAWSPRGAYEQYF. The CDR3 coding sequence is TGTGCCTGGAGCCCCAGGGGCGCTTACGAGCAGTACTTC.

In its sample, this clone was seen once. This rearrangement joins TRBV14 to TRBJ1-2; 7 bases fit TRBD1. CDR1 and CDR2 from the germline V gene are SGHDN and FVKESK. The trim removed 4 bases at V and 3 bases at J, leaving 5 bases unmatched. There are 14 residues in the CDR3. The CDR3 nucleotides read TGTGCCAGCAGCCTCGACAGGGAGGACTATGGCTACACCTTC. It translates to CASSLDREDYGYTF.

The chain carries TRBV5-1 and TRBJ2-5; D ambiguous. With 4 bases removed from V and 1 base from J, the gap between germline ends came to 11 bases. Germline CDR1 reads SGHRS; CDR2 reads YFSETQ. This CDR3 has 14 amino acids. The CDR3 protein is CASSGTVTQETQYF. CDR3 bases: TGCGCCAGCAGCGGAACAGTAACCCAAGAGACCCAGTACTTC.

The chain is built from TRBV6-5 and TRBJ1-4, with unresolved D. The CDR3 runs to 15 residues. V was shortened by 5 bases and J by 0 bases, with 10 bases between the two germline ends. CDR1 is MNHEY and CDR2 is SVGAGI in the germline V gene. The CDR3 spells CASSRLLATNEKLFF. CDR3 bases: TGTGCCAGCAGTCGACTCCTCGCAACTAATGAAAAACTGTTTTTT.

The chain carries TRBV4-2 and TRBJ1-2; tentative D call: TRBD1 (5 bases). Germline CDR1 and CDR2: LGHNA and YNFKEQ. The germline V and J ends were trimmed by 0 bases and 4 bases, with 9 bases remaining between them. This CDR3 has 14 residues. Written as DNA, the CDR3 is TGTGCCAGCAGCCAAGATACAGGAGCCTATGGCTACACCTTC. Its protein product is CASSQDTGAYGYTF.

The V and J genes are TRBV6-5 and TRBJ1-1; D may be TRBD1 (6 bases). The germline CDR1 and CDR2 sequences are MNHEY and SVGAGI. The CDR3 extends over 13 amino acids. Trimming removed 5 bases at V and 1 base at J, with 8 bases between. The chain's CDR3 is CASSGQSNTEAFF. The CDR3 region has the DNA TGTGCCAGCAGTGGACAGTCGAACACTGAAGCTTTCTTT.

V usage is TRBV5-1 and J usage is TRBJ2-3, with a weak D call TRBD2 (6 bases). The germline V gene has CDR1 SGHRS and CDR2 YFSETQ. The CDR3 loop spans 14 amino acids. V was shortened by 2 bases and J by 6 bases, with 13 bases between the two germline ends. In nucleotides, the CDR3 is TGCGCCAGCAGCTTTGGAGGGGTCATGGATACGCAGTATTTT. It encodes CASSFGGVMDTQYF.